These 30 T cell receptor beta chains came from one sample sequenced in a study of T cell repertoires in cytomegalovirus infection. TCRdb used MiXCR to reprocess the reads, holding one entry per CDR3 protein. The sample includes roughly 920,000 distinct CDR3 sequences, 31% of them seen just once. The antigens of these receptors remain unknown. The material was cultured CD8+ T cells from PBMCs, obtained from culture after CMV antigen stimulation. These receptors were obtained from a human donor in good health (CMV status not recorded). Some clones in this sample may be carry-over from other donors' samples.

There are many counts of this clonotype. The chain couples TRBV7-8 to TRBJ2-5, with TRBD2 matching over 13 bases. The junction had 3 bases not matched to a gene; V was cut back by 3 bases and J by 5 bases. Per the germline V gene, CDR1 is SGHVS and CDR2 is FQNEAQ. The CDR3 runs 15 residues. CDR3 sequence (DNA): TGTGCCAGCAGCTTCGTGACTAGCGGGGGGGAGACCCAGTACTTC. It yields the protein CASSFVTSGGETQYF.

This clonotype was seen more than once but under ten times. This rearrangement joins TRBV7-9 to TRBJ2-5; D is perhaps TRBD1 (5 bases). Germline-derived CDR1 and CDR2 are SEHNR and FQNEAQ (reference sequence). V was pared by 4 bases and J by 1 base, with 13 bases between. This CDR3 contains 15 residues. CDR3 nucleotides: TGTGCCAGCAGCTCAGGGTTGACGATCCAAGAGACCCAGTACTTC. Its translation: CASSSGLTIQETQYF.

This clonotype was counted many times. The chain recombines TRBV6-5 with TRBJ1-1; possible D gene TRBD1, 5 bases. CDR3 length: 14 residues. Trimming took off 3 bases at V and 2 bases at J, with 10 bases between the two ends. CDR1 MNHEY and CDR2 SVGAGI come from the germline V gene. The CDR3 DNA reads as TGTGCCAGCAGTTATCAGGGCCGAAACACTGAAGCTTTCTTT. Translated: CASSYQGRNTEAFF.

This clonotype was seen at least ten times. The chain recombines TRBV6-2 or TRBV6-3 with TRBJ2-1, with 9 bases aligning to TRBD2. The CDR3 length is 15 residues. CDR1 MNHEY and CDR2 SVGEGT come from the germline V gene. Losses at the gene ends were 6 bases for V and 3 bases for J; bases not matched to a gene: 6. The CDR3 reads CASSPRRGGYNEQFF. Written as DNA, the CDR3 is TGTGCCAGCAGCCCCCGGCGGGGGGGCTACAATGAGCAGTTCTTC.

The CDR3 spells CASSPSERYTQYF. The CDR3 bases are TGTGCCAGCAGCCCCTCCGAGCGGTATACGCAGTATTTT. This chain connects TRBV5-6 to TRBJ2-3; the D gene is possibly TRBD2 (5 bases). The length of the CDR3 is 13 residues. V lost 4 bases to trimming and J lost 7 bases, with 13 bases between them. Germline CDR1 and CDR2: SGHDT and YYEEEE.

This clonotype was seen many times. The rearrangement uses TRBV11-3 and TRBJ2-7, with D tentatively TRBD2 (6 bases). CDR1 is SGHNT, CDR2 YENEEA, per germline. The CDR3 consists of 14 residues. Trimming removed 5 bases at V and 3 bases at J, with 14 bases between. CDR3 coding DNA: TGTGCCAGCAGCCCTCGGGAGCGAAGCTACGAGCAGTACTTC. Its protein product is CASSPRERSYEQYF.

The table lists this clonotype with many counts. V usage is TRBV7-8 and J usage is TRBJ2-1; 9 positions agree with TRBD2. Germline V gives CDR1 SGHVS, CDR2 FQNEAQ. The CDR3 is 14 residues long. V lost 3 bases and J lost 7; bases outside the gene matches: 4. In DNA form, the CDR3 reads TGTGCCAGCAGCTTCGGGACTAGCATTAATGAGCAGTTCTTC. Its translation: CASSFGTSINEQFF.

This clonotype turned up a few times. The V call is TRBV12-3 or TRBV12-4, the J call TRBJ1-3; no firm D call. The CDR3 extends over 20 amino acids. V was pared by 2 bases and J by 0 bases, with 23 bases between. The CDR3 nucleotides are TGTGCCAGCAGTTTAAAAAGTAATGCGGCCAACCATCCCTCTGGAAACACCATATATTTT. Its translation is CASSLKSNAANHPSGNTIYF.

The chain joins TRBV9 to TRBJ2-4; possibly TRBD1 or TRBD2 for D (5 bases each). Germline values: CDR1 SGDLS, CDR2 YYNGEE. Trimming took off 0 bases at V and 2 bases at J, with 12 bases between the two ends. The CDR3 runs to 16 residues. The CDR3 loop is CASSVDPGTPKNIQYF. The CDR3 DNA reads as TGTGCCAGCAGCGTAGATCCAGGGACGCCCAAAAACATTCAGTACTTC.

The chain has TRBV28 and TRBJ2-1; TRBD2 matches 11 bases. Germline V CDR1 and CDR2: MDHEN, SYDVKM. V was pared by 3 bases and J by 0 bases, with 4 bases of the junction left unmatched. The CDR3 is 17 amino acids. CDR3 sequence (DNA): TGTGCCAGCAGTTTCCTAGCGGGGGGACTCTCCTACAATGAGCAGTTCTTC. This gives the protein CASSFLAGGLSYNEQFF.

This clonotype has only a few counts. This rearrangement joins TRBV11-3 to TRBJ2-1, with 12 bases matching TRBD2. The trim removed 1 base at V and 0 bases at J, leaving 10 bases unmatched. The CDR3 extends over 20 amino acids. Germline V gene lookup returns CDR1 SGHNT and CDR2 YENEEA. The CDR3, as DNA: TGTGCCAGCAGCTTAGGATTACAACTAGCGGGGGGCCTCTCCTACAATGAGCAGTTCTTC. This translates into CASSLGLQLAGGLSYNEQFF.

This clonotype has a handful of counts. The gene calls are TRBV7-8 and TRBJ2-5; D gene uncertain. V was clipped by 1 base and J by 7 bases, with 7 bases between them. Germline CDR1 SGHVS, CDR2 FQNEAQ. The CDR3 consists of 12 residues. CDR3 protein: CASSLVVGTQYF. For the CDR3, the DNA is TGTGCCAGCAGCTTAGTGGTGGGGACCCAGTACTTC.

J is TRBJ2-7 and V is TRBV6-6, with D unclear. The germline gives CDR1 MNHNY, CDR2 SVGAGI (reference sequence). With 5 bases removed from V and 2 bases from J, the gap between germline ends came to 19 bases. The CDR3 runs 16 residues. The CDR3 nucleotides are TGTGCCAGCAGTGGTTACAGCGTAATGCCAACCTACGAGCAGTACGTC. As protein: CASSGYSVMPTYEQYV.

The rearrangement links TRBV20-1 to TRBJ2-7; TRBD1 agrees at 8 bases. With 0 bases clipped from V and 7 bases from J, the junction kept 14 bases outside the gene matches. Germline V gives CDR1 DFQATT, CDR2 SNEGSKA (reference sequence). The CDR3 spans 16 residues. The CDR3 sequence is CSARDGGTGRLWEQYF. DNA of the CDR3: TGCAGTGCTAGAGATGGGGGGACAGGCCGCCTGTGGGAGCAGTACTTC.

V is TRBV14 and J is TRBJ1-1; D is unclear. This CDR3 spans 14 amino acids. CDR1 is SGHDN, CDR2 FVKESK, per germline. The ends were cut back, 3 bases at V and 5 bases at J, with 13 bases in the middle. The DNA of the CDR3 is TGTGCCAGCAGCCACAAGCTCCGGGAAACTGAAGCTTTCTTT. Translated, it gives CASSHKLRETEAFF.

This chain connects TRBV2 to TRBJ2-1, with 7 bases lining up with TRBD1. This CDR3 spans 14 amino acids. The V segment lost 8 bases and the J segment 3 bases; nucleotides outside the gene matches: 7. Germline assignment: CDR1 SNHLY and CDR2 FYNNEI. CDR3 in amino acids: CASYRGDFYNEQFF. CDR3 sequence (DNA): TGTGCCAGCTACAGGGGCGACTTCTACAATGAGCAGTTCTTC.

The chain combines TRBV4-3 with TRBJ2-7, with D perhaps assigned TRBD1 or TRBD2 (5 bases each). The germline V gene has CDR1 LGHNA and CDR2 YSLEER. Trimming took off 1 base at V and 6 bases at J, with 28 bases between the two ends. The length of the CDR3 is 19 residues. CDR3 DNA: TGCGCCAGCAGCCAAGGCCCCTTAACGTTTACGGGACCCGCCGGCGAGCAGTACGTC. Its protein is CASSQGPLTFTGPAGEQYV.

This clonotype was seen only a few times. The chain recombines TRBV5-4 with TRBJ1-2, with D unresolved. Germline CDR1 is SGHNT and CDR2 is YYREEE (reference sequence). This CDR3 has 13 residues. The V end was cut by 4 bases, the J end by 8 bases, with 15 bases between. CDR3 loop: CASSTGPEEGYTF. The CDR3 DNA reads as TGTGCCAGCAGCACCGGACCGGAAGAGGGCTACACCTTC. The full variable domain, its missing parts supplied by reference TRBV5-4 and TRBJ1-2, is ETGVTQSPTHLIKTRGQQVTLRCSSQSGHNTVSWYQQALGQGPQFIFQYYREEENGRGNFPPRFSGLQFPNYSSELNVNALELDDSALYLCASSTGPEEGYTFGSGTRLTVV.

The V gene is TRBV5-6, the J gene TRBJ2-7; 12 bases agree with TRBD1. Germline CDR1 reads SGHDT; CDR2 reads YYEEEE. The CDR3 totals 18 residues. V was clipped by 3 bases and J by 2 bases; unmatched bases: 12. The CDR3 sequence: CASSWPGQGAEEPYEQYF. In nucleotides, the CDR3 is TGTGCCAGCAGCTGGCCGGGACAGGGGGCGGAAGAACCCTACGAGCAGTACTTC.

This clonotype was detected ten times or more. The CDR3 DNA follows: TGTGCCAGCAGGGACGCCGGTCGAAGCTCTGGGGCCAACGTCCTGACTTTC. Translating gives CASRDAGRSSGANVLTF. This chain joins TRBV7-8 and TRBJ2-6; no firm D call. Trimming took off 6 bases at V and 0 bases at J, with 15 bases between the two ends. This CDR3 is 17 amino acids long. Germline lookup yields CDR1 SGHVS and CDR2 FQNEAQ.

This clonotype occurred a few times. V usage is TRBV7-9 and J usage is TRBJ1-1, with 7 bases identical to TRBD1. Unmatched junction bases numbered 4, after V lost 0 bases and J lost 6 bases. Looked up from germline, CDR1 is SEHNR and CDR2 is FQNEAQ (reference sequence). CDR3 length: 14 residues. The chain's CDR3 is CASSLADREAEAFF. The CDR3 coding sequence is TGTGCCAGCAGCTTAGCTGACAGGGAGGCTGAAGCTTTCTTT.

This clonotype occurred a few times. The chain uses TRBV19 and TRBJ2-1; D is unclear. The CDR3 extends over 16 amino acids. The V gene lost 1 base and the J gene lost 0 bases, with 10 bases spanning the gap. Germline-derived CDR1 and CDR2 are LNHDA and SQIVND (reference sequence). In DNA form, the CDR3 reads TGTGCCAGTAGTATAGCAGGCTCTAGCTCCTACAATGAGCAGTTCTTC. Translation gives CASSIAGSSSYNEQFF.

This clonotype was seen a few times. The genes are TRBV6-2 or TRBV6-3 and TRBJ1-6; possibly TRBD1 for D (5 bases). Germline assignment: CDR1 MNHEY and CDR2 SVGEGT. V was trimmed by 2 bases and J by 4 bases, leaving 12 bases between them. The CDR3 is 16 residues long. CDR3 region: CASSYRDSVYNSPLHF. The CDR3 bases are TGTGCCAGCAGTTACCGCGACAGTGTTTATAATTCACCCCTCCACTTT.

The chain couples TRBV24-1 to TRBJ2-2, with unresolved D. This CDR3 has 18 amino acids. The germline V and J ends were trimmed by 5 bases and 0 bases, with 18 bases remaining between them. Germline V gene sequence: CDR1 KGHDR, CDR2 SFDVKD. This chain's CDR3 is CATSGRASSYANTGELFF. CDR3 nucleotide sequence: TGTGCCACCAGTGGACGGGCTTCGTCGTACGCGAACACCGGGGAGCTGTTTTTT.

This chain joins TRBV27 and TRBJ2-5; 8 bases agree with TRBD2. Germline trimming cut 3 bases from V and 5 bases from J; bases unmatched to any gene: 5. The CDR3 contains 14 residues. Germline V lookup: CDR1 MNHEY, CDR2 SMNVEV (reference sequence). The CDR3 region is CASSFFGGAETQYF. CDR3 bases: TGTGCCAGCAGTTTCTTCGGGGGGGCGGAGACCCAGTACTTC.

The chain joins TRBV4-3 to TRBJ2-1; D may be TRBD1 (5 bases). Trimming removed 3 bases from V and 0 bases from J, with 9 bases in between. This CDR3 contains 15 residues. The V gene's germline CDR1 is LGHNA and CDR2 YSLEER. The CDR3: CASSQLQGSYNEQFF. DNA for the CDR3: TGCGCCAGCAGCCAGCTCCAGGGCTCCTACAATGAGCAGTTCTTC.

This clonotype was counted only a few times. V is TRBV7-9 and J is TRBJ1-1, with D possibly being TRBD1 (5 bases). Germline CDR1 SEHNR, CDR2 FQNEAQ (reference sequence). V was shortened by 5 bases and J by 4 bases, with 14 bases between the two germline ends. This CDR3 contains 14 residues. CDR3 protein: CASSARDLGTEAFF. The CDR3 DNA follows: TGTGCCAGCAGCGCCAGGGATCTGGGCACTGAAGCTTTCTTT.

CDR3 nucleotide sequence: TGTGCCAGCAGGAAAGGGGGCTTCATCTACGAGCAGTACGTC. Residues: CASRKGGFIYEQYV. The J gene is TRBJ2-7, the V gene TRBV6-1; 7 bases are shared with TRBD1. The CDR3 length is 14 residues. The V segment lost 6 bases and the J segment 3 bases; nucleotides outside the gene matches: 8. CDR1 and CDR2 from the germline V gene are MNHNS and SASEGT.

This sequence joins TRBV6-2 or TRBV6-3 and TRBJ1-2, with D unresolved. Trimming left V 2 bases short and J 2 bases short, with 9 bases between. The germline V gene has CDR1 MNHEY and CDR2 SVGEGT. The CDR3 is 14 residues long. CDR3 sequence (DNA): TGTGCCAGCAGTTACAACGGCCGAAACTATGGCTACACCTTC. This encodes CASSYNGRNYGYTF.

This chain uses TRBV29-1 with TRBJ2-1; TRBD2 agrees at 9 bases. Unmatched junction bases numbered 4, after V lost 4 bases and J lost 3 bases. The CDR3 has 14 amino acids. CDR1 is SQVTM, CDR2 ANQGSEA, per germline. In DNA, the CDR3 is TGCAGCGTTGTTGGCGGGGGGGGCTACAATGAGCAGTTCTTC. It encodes CSVVGGGGYNEQFF.